This is a list of T cell receptor beta chains from one sample in a study of blood T cell repertoires in COVID-19. Only in-frame clones appear in the TCRdb table, and some are missing; sequencing was by immunoSEQ multiplex PCR. Altogether about 300,000 clones are present, about 85% being singletons, with the ten largest covering about an eighth. Sequenced input: peripheral blood. Receptor source: a human donor in a cohort sampled during active COVID-19. Both conserved end residues are part of each CDR3. The D gene is left open where the match is weak.

cdr3_length,d_call,v_call,cdr3_aa
16,NA,TRBV2,CASSDLTGGTGNTIYF
14,TRBD1,TRBV6-1,CASSDGGQGYGYTF
15,TRBD2,TRBV3-1/TRBV3-2,CASSDTSASTDTQYF
16,TRBD2,TRBV19,CASSPPLAGSSYEQYF
16,NA,TRBV7-9,CASSLVGQAKKAEAFF
14,NA,TRBV4-1,CASSHALSGSGYTF
14,NA,TRBV7-2,CASSPSGDQETQYF
13,NA,TRBV2,CASSDGVNQPQHF
14,TRBD1,TRBV19,CASSRTGTDYEQYF
18,TRBD1,TRBV11-2,CASSFLVTGTGPNYEQYF
17,NA,TRBV6-4,CASTTRSGREDTGELFF
17,TRBD1,TRBV6-6,CASSRQGMRTLNEKLFF
18,TRBD2,TRBV12-5,CASGLRLWAGGFYNEQFF
17,NA,TRBV5-1,CASSPSGLPSGANVLTF
13,TRBD2,TRBV5-1,CASSSREYGELFF
15,TRBD2,TRBV6-5,CASSRYAASGREQYF
14,TRBD1,TRBV5-4,CATQNGQGTYGYTF
15,TRBD2,TRBV5-1,CASSFRPSGDNEQFF
16,NA,TRBV7-2,CASSLGAGAGGNTIYF
15,NA,TRBV7-9,CASSGELARYNEQFF
16,TRBD2,TRBV19,CASSIGLAGLTDTQYF
16,TRBD1,TRBV24-1,CATSEPGTGSNNEQFF
16,NA,TRBV3-1/TRBV3-2,CASSQLWQGTYNEQFF
14,NA,TRBV30,CAWSVKAGGDTIYF
15,TRBD1,TRBV2,CASSVYRGRGETQYF
14,TRBD1,TRBV11-1,CASSYRGVSYEQYF
15,TRBD1,TRBV28,CASRPGQGAWETQYF
16,NA,TRBV28,CASSLGVAVSYNEQFF
14,NA,TRBV5-1,CASKAREGVYGYTF